This entry lists 18 T cell receptor beta chains sequenced from one sample in a study of CD8 T cells in ankylosing spondylitis. TCRdb recomputed calls from the 5' RACE reads with MiXCR, one row per CDR3 protein. This table holds 130,000 or so distinct CDR3 sequences, more than 6.5% found once. The sample was blood, either unsorted or a sorted T cell fraction (not recorded which). These receptors came from a male donor with ankylosing spondylitis or in good health (not recorded which).

This clonotype is a singleton in its sample. This rearrangement joins TRBV10-1 to TRBJ2-5; the D gene is possibly TRBD1 (5 bases). CDR1 is WNHNN and CDR2 is SYGVQD in the germline V gene (reference sequence). The V gene lost 4 bases and the J gene lost 2 bases, with 8 bases spanning the gap. The CDR3 is 13 amino acids. In nucleotides, the CDR3 is TGCGCCAGCAGTGGACAGATTCAAGAGACCCAGTACTTC. It specifies CASSGQIQETQYF.

This clonotype was observed at least ten times. The J gene is TRBJ2-5, the V gene TRBV28; 7 bases are a match to TRBD1. From germline, CDR1 is MDHEN and CDR2 SYDVKM. V shed 3 bases, J shed 1 base, and the junction held 5 bases outside the gene matches. The CDR3 is made up of 15 amino acids. The CDR3 DNA follows: TGTGCCAGCAGTTTTAGGAGGACAGGCCAAGAGACCCAGTACTTC. Amino acid sequence: CASSFRRTGQETQYF.

In its sample, this clonotype was seen many times. The chain links TRBV12-3 or TRBV12-4 to TRBJ1-3; D remains unclear. The germline V and J ends were trimmed by 3 bases and 4 bases, with 7 bases remaining between them. The CDR3 spans 13 residues. As DNA, the CDR3 is TGTGCCAGCAGTTTCGCGGGCGGAAACACCATATATTTT. Amino acid sequence: CASSFAGGNTIYF.

This clonotype was detected ten times or more. The chain employs TRBV20-1 and TRBJ2-7, with 7 positions matching TRBD1. The ends lost 3 bases at V and 3 bases at J; junction bases unmatched: 11. This CDR3 spans 15 amino acids. The germline V gene encodes CDR1 DFQATT and CDR2 SNEGSKA (reference sequence). The CDR3 DNA follows: TGCAGTGCTAGCCCACAGGGGACGACCCACTACGAGCAGTACTTC. Translated: CSASPQGTTHYEQYF.

There are many counts of this clonotype. The rearrangement links TRBV5-5 to TRBJ2-7, with 7 bases fitting TRBD1. The V gene end was trimmed by 3 bases and the J gene end by 3 bases; junction bases not matched to a gene: 6. This CDR3 region has 14 residues. In germline, CDR1 is SGHKS, CDR2 YYEKEE (reference sequence). In DNA, the CDR3 is TGTGCCAGCAGCTCCGACTACAGGGGCTACGAGCAGTACTTC. Its protein is CASSSDYRGYEQYF.

V usage is TRBV6-5 and J usage is TRBJ1-6; 8 bases are a match to TRBD1. The germline V gene has CDR1 MNHEY and CDR2 SVGAGI. The CDR3 totals 15 residues. V dropped 4 bases and J dropped 7; count of bases not matched to a gene: 6. CDR3 DNA sequence: TGTGCCAGCAGTTCTAGGACAGGGTGGAATTCACCCCTCCACTTT. Translated, it gives CASSSRTGWNSPLHF.

The J gene is TRBJ2-5, the V gene TRBV4-3; 10 bases fit TRBD1. The CDR3 covers 17 residues. V was clipped by 2 bases and J by 5 bases; unmatched bases: 11. From germline, CDR1 is LGHNA and CDR2 YSLEER. The CDR3 DNA follows: TGCGCCAGCAGCCAATATTTCGGACAGGGGGGTTTCGAGACCCAGTACTTC. Translated: CASSQYFGQGGFETQYF.

This clonotype showed up many times. The CDR3 protein is CASSLPHPSGANVLTF. The CDR3 DNA reads TGCGCCAGCAGCTTGCCACACCCGTCTGGGGCCAACGTCCTGACTTTC. The chain employs TRBV5-1 and TRBJ2-6; D gene unclear. The V gene lost 1 base and the J gene lost 1 base, with 9 bases spanning the gap. Germline V gene sequence: CDR1 SGHRS, CDR2 YFSETQ. CDR3 length equals 16 residues. The variable domain in full, with the rest retrieved from reference TRBV5-1 and TRBJ2-6, is KAGVTQTPRYLIKTRGQQVTLSCSPISGHRSVSWYQQTPGQGLQFLFEYFSETQRNKGNFPGRFSGRQFSNSRSEMNVSTLELGDSALYLCASSLPHPSGANVLTFGAGSRLTVL.

V and J are TRBV20-1 and TRBJ2-7, with D possibly matching TRBD2 (6 bases). Germline CDR1 DFQATT, CDR2 SNEGSKA (reference sequence). The V end lost 3 bases, the J end lost 2 bases, and 20 bases lay between the germline ends. This CDR3 is 16 amino acids long. The CDR3 loop is CSASGGAAPRAYEQYF. CDR3 coding DNA: TGCAGTGCTAGCGGGGGTGCTGCGCCGAGGGCCTACGAGCAGTACTTC.

This clonotype was seen ten or more times. The chain couples TRBV5-1 to TRBJ2-5; 9 bases fit TRBD1. V was clipped by 6 bases and J by 5 bases; unmatched bases: 11. Germline CDR1 reads SGHRS; CDR2 reads YFSETQ. The CDR3 totals 15 residues. DNA of the CDR3: TGCGCCAGCACCTACCGGACAGGGGAGAGGGAGACCCAGTACTTC. It specifies CASTYRTGERETQYF.

This clonotype has ten or more counts. The chain employs TRBV7-2 and TRBJ2-7; 7 bases fit TRBD1. Germline V gene data show CDR1 as SGHTA and CDR2 as FQGNSA. The V gene end was trimmed by 1 base and the J gene end by 2 bases; junction bases not matched to a gene: 5. CDR3 length equals 15 residues. In DNA form, the CDR3 reads TGTGCCAGCAGCTTAGGGCAGGGGGTTGCCTACGAGCAGTACTTC. Translation gives CASSLGQGVAYEQYF.

This clonotype came up many times. V is TRBV7-6 and J is TRBJ1-1; 8 bases align to TRBD1. Germline V gene sequence: CDR1 SGHVS, CDR2 FNYEAQ. After removal of 5 bases from V and 2 bases from J, the junction contained 10 bases not matched to a gene. There are 16 residues in the CDR3. The CDR3 spells CASSRGQGGGNTEAFF. DNA for the CDR3: TGTGCCAGCAGCAGAGGACAGGGAGGAGGAAACACTGAAGCTTTCTTT. The whole variable domain, remainder taken from reference TRBV7-6 and TRBJ1-1, is GAGVSQSPRYKVTKRGQDVALRCDPISGHVSLYWYRQALGQGPEFLTYFNYEAQQDKSGLPNDRFSAERPEGSISTLTIQRTEQRDSAMYRCASSRGQGGGNTEAFFGQGTRLTVV.

This clonotype showed up many times. V usage is TRBV12-3 or TRBV12-4 and J usage is TRBJ2-2; no clear D gene. Deletions cut 3 bases from V and 6 bases from J, with 5 bases between. This CDR3 comprises 12 residues. The CDR3 sequence is CASSFEAGELFF. Here the CDR3 DNA reads TGTGCCAGCAGTTTCGAGGCCGGGGAGCTGTTTTTT.

This clonotype was observed at least ten times. The chain has TRBV5-8 and TRBJ2-7; maybe TRBD2 (7 bases). CDR3 size: 12 residues. V was clipped by 6 bases and J by 5 bases, with 12 bases between them. Germline CDR1 and CDR2: SGHTS and YDEGEE. CDR3 DNA sequence: TGTGCCAGCACGGGGGGCATTAACGAGCAGTACTTC. As protein: CASTGGINEQYF.

This clonotype was seen repeatedly, ten times or more. The rearrangement uses TRBV30 and TRBJ1-1; D not certain. Germline assignment: CDR1 GTSNPN and CDR2 SVGIG (reference sequence). The V end lost 0 bases, the J end lost 4 bases, and 9 bases lay between the germline ends. The CDR3 covers 13 residues. The CDR3 bases are TGTGCCTGGAGTGTGAACTTGGGCACTGAAGCTTTCTTT. Translating gives CAWSVNLGTEAFF.

This clonotype was picked up many times. The V gene is TRBV6-2 or TRBV6-3, the J gene TRBJ1-1; no clear D gene. Trimming stripped 6 bases from V and 1 base from J, with 9 bases between. Germline assignment: CDR1 MNHEY and CDR2 SVGEGT. This CDR3 comprises 13 residues. The CDR3 spells CASSPRRNTEAFF. CDR3 coding DNA: TGTGCCAGCAGCCCCCGGCGGAACACTGAAGCTTTCTTT.

This clonotype has ten or more counts. CDR3 protein: CASTRALTGAQETQYF. CDR3 bases: TGTGCCAGCACTAGGGCCCTGACAGGGGCCCAAGAGACCCAGTACTTC. The V and J genes are TRBV6-1 and TRBJ2-5, with 8 bases matching TRBD1. V lost 7 bases, J lost 1 base, and 11 bases stayed unmatched. CDR1 is MNHNS and CDR2 is SASEGT in the germline V gene. The CDR3 extends over 16 amino acids.

This clonotype was counted at least ten times. This chain links TRBV27 with TRBJ1-1, with D perhaps matching TRBD1 (5 bases). With 5 bases removed from V and 0 bases from J, the gap between germline ends came to 19 bases. The CDR3 is 17 amino acids. Germline V gives CDR1 MNHEY, CDR2 SMNVEV (reference sequence). The CDR3 spells CASSGKIDSVMNTEAFF. CDR3 nucleotides: TGTGCCAGCAGTGGAAAGATCGACAGCGTCATGAACACTGAAGCTTTCTTT.